These T cell receptor beta chains were read from a single sample in a study of Ad26.COV2.S vaccination and SARS-CoV-2 variants. The repertoire was sequenced with immunoSEQ multiplex PCR; TCRdb's copy has only in-frame clones and lacks some. Counted here are fewer than 900,000 clones, around 90% occurring once; the ten biggest clones make up roughly 1.5%. The sequencing here drew on peripheral blood, taken in a trial of Ad26.COV2.S vaccine versus placebo. These receptors came from a person aged 18 to 65 who received the Ad26.COV2.S COVID-19 vaccine or a placebo. The CDR3 runs from the conserved cysteine through the conserved F or W. The D gene is left open where the match is weak. Rows may omit the clone size; those that give it use once, few, many or a size class.

DNA,CDR3,D,size,J,V
TGTGCCAGCAGTTACTCGCCGGGGCAGCTCTCCTACGAGCAGTACTTC,CASSYSPGQLSYEQYF,.,.,TRBJ2-7,TRBV6-5
TGTGCCACCACCCCAGGAATTAATCAGCCCCAGCATTTT,CATTPGINQPQHF,.,.,TRBJ1-5,TRBV10-3
TGTGCCAGCAGCTTTCGACGGTCGGATACGCAGTATTTT,CASSFRRSDTQYF,.,.,TRBJ2-3,TRBV5-4
TGTGCCAGCAGTGAAGGCGGAAAAAACATTCAGTACTTC,CASSEGGKNIQYF,.,.,TRBJ2-4,TRBV2
TGTGCCAGCAGTGCGACTAGCGGGAGGGGAAACGAGCAGTACTTC,CASSATSGRGNEQYF,TRBD2,few,TRBJ2-7,TRBV6-6
TGTGCCAGCAGTTTACCGGACAGGAACTATGGCTACACCTTC,CASSLPDRNYGYTF,TRBD1,.,TRBJ1-2,TRBV28
TGTGCCAGCAGGACGACAGGGGGAGAGACCCAGTACTTC,CASRTTGGETQYF,TRBD1,.,TRBJ2-5,TRBV12-3/TRBV12-4
TGTGCCAGTAGTAAAAGACCGGGGCCCCAGCATTTT,CASSKRPGPQHF,.,.,TRBJ1-5,TRBV19
TGTGCCAGCAGTGATGGACAGTTCAGCTCTGGAAACACCATATATTTT,CASSDGQFSSGNTIYF,.,.,TRBJ1-3,TRBV6-1
TGTGCCAGCAGCTTCCCGGAGGCCCGGGGGGAGCAGTTCTTC,CASSFPEARGEQFF,.,.,TRBJ2-1,TRBV5-4
TGTGCCAGTAGTCCCCCGGATATCCAGGGTGGGCCCCAGCATTTT,CASSPPDIQGGPQHF,.,.,TRBJ1-5,TRBV19
TGTGCCAGCAGTGAAATGAGAGAAACGCTGCGACAGTTCTTC,CASSEMRETLRQFF,.,.,TRBJ2-1,TRBV25-1
TGTGCCAGCAGCGCCACAGGGGGCGCGTTAGCGGGAAGGCAGTACTTC,CASSATGGALAGRQYF,.,once,TRBJ2-7,TRBV3-1/TRBV3-2
TGTGCCAGCTCACCACGGGAAGGGAGCTACGAGCAGTACTTC,CASSPREGSYEQYF,.,.,TRBJ2-7,TRBV18
TGCAGTGCTAGTGGGGCGGGCCCCACAGATACGCAGTATTTT,CSASGAGPTDTQYF,.,.,TRBJ2-3,TRBV20-1
TGCGCCAGCAGCTCGGAACAGGGGAAATATGCAGATACGCAGTATTTT,CASSSEQGKYADTQYF,TRBD1,once,TRBJ2-3,TRBV5-1
TGTGCCAGCTCACCGGGGACTAGCGGGTACAATGAGCAGTTCTTC,CASSPGTSGYNEQFF,TRBD2,.,TRBJ2-1,TRBV18
TGTGCCAGCAAAGAGGGGCTGACGAGGACTGAAGCTTTCTTT,CASKEGLTRTEAFF,.,.,TRBJ1-1,TRBV6-5